The entry that follows covers one T cell receptor (beta chain) sequence. This clonotype was found many times. There is no known antigen for this receptor. Per-base qualities were not stored, and no clone one base away is much larger. This sample was taken from a study of T cells in Graves' hyperthyroidism and ophthalmopathy (dated by TCRdb to about 2019). For the wider study: Peripheral blood was sampled at the time of initial diagnosis, prior to any treatment. A discovery cohort of around 98 patients, roughly 45 with Graves' ophthalmopathy and over 55 with stable Graves' hyperthyroidism, was used to find distinguishing TCR V-J signatures. Prospective prediction of ophthalmopathy was tested in an independent validation cohort consisting of some 20 hyperthyroidism patients and over 15 patients who later progressed to ophthalmopathy. The 90 to 100 discovery patients were randomly divided into training and test sets at a 7:3 ratio. The study also compared thyroid tissue and blood T-cell repertoires from more than five Graves' hyperthyroidism patients. Once sampling was done, hyperthyroidism patients were given methimazole at a starting dose of 30 mg daily, whereas ophthalmopathy patients were given high-dose intravenous methylprednisolone. TCR Vbeta CDR3 sequencing of approximately 140 peripheral blood samples (under 45 ophthalmopathy, about 80 hyperthyroidism and some 17 progressor patients) is reported in the paper. On the study overall, not on this receptor specifically: Sample size was not statistically predetermined, and blinding of investigators to group allocation was not performed. Most expanded thyroid clonotypes (frequency above 0.001) were also found in blood, which suggests that blood repertoires may mirror thyroid immune responses. In validation, the model predicted progression to ophthalmopathy with 55% to 71% sensitivity and less than 80% specificity, a median of 6.5 months before onset. Ophthalmopathy was separated from stable hyperthyroidism by a 13 V-J signature model, with around 90% sensitivity and roughly 84% specificity obtained in cross-validation and 80%/75% obtained in testing.

In the ophthalmopathy patients, disease was moderately to severely active, with a Clinical Activity Score of 3 or more, a NOSPECS grade of 4 or more, and a duration of less than 3 months. Patients with uncontrolled infections, other autoimmune diseases, pregnancy or lactation were excluded. Diagnoses were based on clinical symptoms, serum thyroxine and TRAb, thyroid ultrasound and orbital computed tomography. PBMCs were isolated from around 10 ml of fresh peripheral blood by Ficoll-Paque density gradient centrifugation. Trizol reagent was used to extract total RNA, and RNA quality was then checked on an Agilent 2100 Bioanalyzer. A distance of 10 bases separates the germline ends of V and J, which lose 8 bases and 6 bases respectively. Measured from the cysteine to the phenylalanine, the CDR3 is 12 residues long. Only the CDR3 portion is preserved as DNA: 36 bases, with reading frame beginning at the first base. CDR1 is given as SGHAT and CDR2 as FQNNGV, both from the germline V gene.

Amplification of TCR beta CDR3 regions was carried out from RNA transcripts. For the first round of RT-PCR on the TCR CDR3, the HTBI primer set was used together with the Qiagen OneStep RT-PCR kit. The libraries were constructed in a second round of multiplex PCR and then size-selected and purified. Sequencing of the libraries was done on an Illumina HiSeq2000 using paired-end 100 bp reads. The authors' pipeline ran thus. SOAPnuke was used to process the raw data, with reads discarded if the reads contained adapters or uncalled bases, had a mean Phred below 15, or lacked an exact constant-primer or identifier match. High-quality paired reads were merged using COPE v1.2.5, and each unique nucleotide sequence was defined as a clonotype. MiTCR v1.1 was used to align clonotypes to the IMGT TRBV, TRBD and TRBJ reference segments. The analysis included only V-J combinations with a frequency above 0.0001, which together covered roughly 99% of the repertoires. The TCS score was defined as the ratio of F50 (clonal expansion) to E x V (chaos), calculated using BLOSUM62-based TCRdist between CDR3 peptides within each V-J. Welch's t-statistics and random forest reduced 500 to 650 V-J features to 10 to 15, which were used in a naive Bayes classifier (R e1071). Clones were called with MiXCR by TCRdb after fastp trimmed the public reads at Q25, and only in-frame beta chains were retained. Every CDR3 protein is listed once, alongside the most common genes and DNA of its rows. The V and J calls shown here were made by TCRdb, not taken from the authors' results. The sample data list about 530,000 distinct CDR3 sequences, and about a sixth of these were observed just once. The top ten clonotypes cover roughly 15% of the sample.

The V and J genes are TRBV11-2 and TRBJ2-2; the D gene is perhaps TRBD1, on 6 matching bases. The specimen sequenced was blood. This receptor was taken from a woman aged 18 to 35 with Graves' ophthalmopathy. The sequence in DNA is TGTGCCAGCTTAGGGGGACCCGGGGAGCTGTTTTTT. This translates into CASLGGPGELFF.